This TCR beta chain comes out of a study of graft-versus-host responses after intestinal transplantation. Study-level information: Recipients underwent multivisceral, liver-intestinal, or isolated intestinal transplants.

This CDR3 region has 14 residues. V dropped 6 bases and J dropped 2 bases, with 14 bases sitting between them. Per germline, CDR1 SGHTA and CDR2 FQGNSA. The repertoire was sequenced with immunoSEQ multiplex PCR; TCRdb's copy has only in-frame clones and lacks some. The repertoire holds approximately 90,000 clones, with about 93% as singletons. Details on this clone: No antigen is known for it.

This TCR was recovered from a human donor who received an intestinal transplant. The material sequenced was unstimulated CD8+ T cells sorted from spleen or lymph node cells, taken before intestinal transplant. The chain carries TRBV7-2 and TRBJ2-7; possible D gene TRBD1, 5 bases. The CDR3 sequence is CASSWGLTTYEQYF. The CDR3 coding sequence is TGTGCCAGCAGTTGGGGCCTAACCACCTACGAGCAGTACTTC.